The 28 T cell receptor beta chains below were found in one sample sequenced in a study of T cell responses to AZD1222 COVID-19 vaccine. The protocol was immunoSEQ multiplex PCR, while the TCRdb copy is restricted to in-frame clones and leaves out a portion. The sample has approximately 30,000 clones, about 88% seen once; the top ten hold approximately 7.3%. Material: peripheral blood, obtained on day 0 of AZD1222 vaccination. All receptors come from an adult in good health.

The chain recombines TRBV12-3 or TRBV12-4 with TRBJ1-2; no firm D call. Trimming pared 2 bases from V and 4 bases from J, leaving 8 bases between. The CDR3 runs to 13 residues. DNA of the CDR3: TGTGCCAGCAGTTTACGCGGCAGCTATGGCTACACCTTC. Protein: CASSLRGSYGYTF.

This clone was observed a handful of times. The rearrangement uses TRBV27 and TRBJ1-4; D is uncertain. This CDR3 is 13 amino acids long. V lost 6 bases to trimming and J lost 7 bases, with 12 bases between them. Germline V gene data show CDR1 as MNHEY and CDR2 as SMNVEV (reference sequence). CDR3 region: CASRNYIGEKLFF. The CDR3 coding sequence is TGTGCCAGCAGAAACTATATTGGTGAAAAACTGTTTTTT.

This clone appeared a single time. The rearrangement uses TRBV28 and TRBJ2-7; the D gene is possibly TRBD2 (6 bases). The CDR3 is made up of 14 amino acids. The germline V gene has CDR1 MDHEN and CDR2 SYDVKM. With 6 bases removed from V and 1 base from J, the gap between germline ends came to 13 bases. CDR3 sequence: CASRRAGGSYEQYF. The CDR3, as DNA: TGTGCCAGCAGACGGGCCGGGGGATCCTACGAGCAGTACTTC.

Written as DNA, the CDR3 is TGTGCCAGCAGTGAAGCGGGTTTAGCTGGGGCCAACGTCCTGACTTTC. Translation: CASSEAGLAGANVLTF. The chain links TRBV6-1 to TRBJ2-6, with D unresolved. Germline CDR1 reads MNHNS; CDR2 reads SASEGT. V was cut by 0 bases and J by 2 bases, with 8 bases left in between. The CDR3 spans 16 residues.

The V gene is TRBV7-8, the J gene TRBJ1-1; weak D call: TRBD1 (6 bases). V lost 5 bases and J 1 base, leaving 14 bases between the germline ends. The CDR3 length is 15 residues. Germline V CDR1 and CDR2: SGHVS, FQNEAQ. CDR3 bases: TGTGCCAGCAGCCCAGGCGGGGGCCGGAACACTGAAGCTTTCTTT. Its translation: CASSPGGGRNTEAFF.

This chain uses TRBV27 with TRBJ1-5; 7 bases map to TRBD1. This CDR3 region has 15 residues. Germline trimming cut 2 bases from V and 5 bases from J; bases unmatched to any gene: 6. CDR1 MNHEY and CDR2 SMNVEV come from the germline V gene (reference sequence). CDR3: CASSLGGTVYQPQHF. CDR3 coding DNA: TGTGCCAGCAGTTTAGGGGGGACAGTTTATCAGCCCCAGCATTTT.

V gene TRBV28 combines with J gene TRBJ2-7; no reliable D call. Germline CDR1 is MDHEN and CDR2 is SYDVKM. V lost 5 bases, J lost 3 bases, and 8 bases lay in between. The CDR3 has 12 residues. The CDR3 sequence: CASSTQVYEQYF. The CDR3 coding sequence is TGTGCCAGCAGTACCCAAGTCTACGAGCAGTACTTC.

This clone was seen only once. The chain links TRBV15 to TRBJ2-6; D is perhaps TRBD2 (5 bases). From germline, CDR1 is LNHNV and CDR2 YYDKDF (reference sequence). Trimming took 6 bases from V and 4 from J, leaving 10 bases between them. There are 14 residues in the CDR3. The CDR3 reads CATRLVDGANVLTF. The CDR3 region has the DNA TGTGCCACCAGACTAGTAGACGGGGCCAACGTCCTGACTTTC.

The V and J genes are TRBV18 and TRBJ2-7, with 8 bases identical to TRBD1. Germline V gives CDR1 KGHSH, CDR2 LQKENI. After removal of 6 bases from V and 4 bases from J, the junction contained 8 bases not matched to a gene. CDR3 length equals 14 residues. The CDR3 DNA sequence: TGTGCCAGCTCTCTGGGGACAGGACAGTACGAGCAGTACTTC. This gives the protein CASSLGTGQYEQYF.

In its sample, this clone was seen once. The chain recombines TRBV28 with TRBJ1-2, with 8 positions matching TRBD1. V shed 5 bases, J shed 2 bases, and the junction held 10 bases outside the gene matches. This CDR3 has 16 amino acids. CDR1 is MDHEN and CDR2 is SYDVKM in the germline V gene. The CDR3 coding sequence is TGTGCCAGCAGTATTACCGGGACAGGCAACAACTATGGCTACACCTTC. This encodes CASSITGTGNNYGYTF.

This clone is a singleton in its sample. The chain recombines TRBV6-5 with TRBJ2-7; D unresolved. This CDR3 has 14 amino acids. Germline V lookup: CDR1 MNHEY, CDR2 SVGAGI. With 0 bases removed from V and 4 bases from J, the gap between germline ends came to 10 bases. CDR3 in DNA: TGTGCCAGCAGTTACTCGGGTTCGGAGTACGAGCAGTACTTC. Its protein product is CASSYSGSEYEQYF.

The chain is built from TRBV3-1 (or the pseudogene TRBV3-2) and TRBJ1-2, with D possibly matching TRBD1 (6 bases). Deletions cut 5 bases from V and 8 bases from J, with 15 bases between. The CDR3 consists of 13 residues. Germline values: CDR1 LGHDT, CDR2 YNNKEL (reference sequence). In DNA form, the CDR3 reads TGTGCCAGCAGCGACCTACAGGGAGGCGGCTACACCTTC. It yields the protein CASSDLQGGGYTF.

This chain uses TRBV2 with TRBJ1-4; D unresolved. The CDR3 totals 11 residues. Germline V CDR1 and CDR2: SNHLY, FYNNEI. Trimming stripped 4 bases from V and 13 bases from J, with 10 bases between. Here the CDR3 reads CASSVERGLFF. DNA for the CDR3: TGTGCCAGCAGTGTCGAACGGGGACTGTTTTTT.

This chain connects TRBV7-9 to TRBJ2-1, with 10 bases lining up with TRBD2. With 3 bases clipped from V and 6 bases from J, the junction kept 8 bases outside the gene matches. CDR3 length: 16 amino acids. Germline loops: CDR1 SEHNR, CDR2 FQNEAQ (reference sequence). The CDR3 nucleotides read TGTGCCAGCAGCTTGCCTAGCGGGAGACAAGGCAATGAGCAGTTCTTC. This gives the protein CASSLPSGRQGNEQFF.

This chain links TRBV9 with TRBJ1-2; 7 positions match TRBD1. The CDR3 length is 13 residues. CDR1 and CDR2 from the germline V gene are SGDLS and YYNGEE. Trimming took 4 bases from V and 7 from J; bases not matched to a gene: 7. The CDR3 loop reads CASSPDRVGGYTF. The DNA for the CDR3 is TGTGCCAGCAGCCCCGACAGGGTCGGTGGCTACACCTTC. The whole variable domain, filled in from reference TRBV9 and TRBJ1-2, reads DSGVTQTPKHLITATGQRVTLRCSPRSGDLSVYWYQQSLDQGLQFLIQYYNGEERAKGNILERFSAQQFPDLHSELNLSSLELGDSALYFCASSPDRVGGYTFGSGTRLTVV.

The chain couples TRBV12-3 or TRBV12-4 to TRBJ1-5; D remains unclear. The CDR3 totals 12 residues. Trimming stripped 6 bases from V and 7 bases from J, with 10 bases between. The CDR3 region has the DNA TGTGCCAGCAGAACAAAAGGGCAGCCCCAGCATTTT. Its protein product is CASRTKGQPQHF.

The chain carries TRBV6-4 and TRBJ1-5; no definite D call. The V end lost 3 bases, the J end lost 0 bases, and 9 bases lay between the germline ends. The CDR3 is 15 amino acids. Germline CDR1 MRHNA, CDR2 SNTAGT. CDR3 protein: CASSEPDCSNQPQHF. CDR3 sequence (DNA): TGTGCCAGCAGTGAACCCGATTGTAGCAATCAGCCCCAGCATTTT.

The chain combines TRBV19 with TRBJ1-1, with D unresolved. Trimming removed 3 bases from V and 0 bases from J, with 11 bases in between. The germline V gene has CDR1 LNHDA and CDR2 SQIVND (reference sequence). CDR3 length equals 15 residues. CDR3 in amino acids: CASSIVGRMNTEAFF. The CDR3 DNA is TGTGCCAGTAGTATCGTTGGCAGGATGAACACTGAAGCTTTCTTT.

This chain links TRBV7-6 with TRBJ1-6, with D uncertain. This CDR3 is built from 13 residues. The germline V gene has CDR1 SGHVS and CDR2 FNYEAQ. V was pared by 2 bases and J by 8 bases, with 7 bases between. CDR3 DNA: TGTGCCAGCAGCTTAAAGCGGGATTCACCCCTCCACTTT. Residues: CASSLKRDSPLHF.

V is TRBV2 and J is TRBJ1-2; D remains ambiguous. Trimming shortened V by 9 bases and J by 8 bases, and 10 bases separated the two germline ends. Germline V gives CDR1 SNHLY, CDR2 FYNNEI. This CDR3 has 10 amino acids. CDR3 loop: CARLSGGYTF. CDR3 nucleotide sequence: TGTGCCAGGCTTTCGGGCGGCTACACCTTC.

The chain is built from TRBV14 and TRBJ1-2; no clear D gene. CDR1 and CDR2 from the germline V gene are SGHDN and FVKESK. V was pared by 1 base and J by 4 bases, with 19 bases between. This CDR3 has 17 residues. The CDR3 protein is CASSQAPGSPHLYGYTF. The CDR3 DNA is TGTGCCAGCAGCCAAGCTCCTGGGAGTCCACATCTCTATGGCTACACCTTC.

This rearrangement joins TRBV27 to TRBJ1-2; 10 bases align to TRBD1. From germline, CDR1 is MNHEY and CDR2 SMNVEV (reference sequence). Losses at the gene ends were 4 bases for V and 6 bases for J; bases not matched to a gene: 11. The CDR3 consists of 16 residues. CDR3 protein: CASSSIGTGDVNGYTF. In nucleotides, the CDR3 is TGTGCCAGCAGTTCGATTGGGACAGGGGACGTGAATGGCTACACCTTC.

J is TRBJ1-2 and V is TRBV5-6, with D unresolved. Germline V CDR1 and CDR2: SGHDT, YYEEEE. V gave up 4 bases and J gave up 2 bases, with 9 bases separating them. This CDR3 has 13 amino acids. CDR3 DNA: TGTGCCAGCAGCCGTACCTTGAACTATGGCTACACCTTC. As protein: CASSRTLNYGYTF.

This chain joins TRBV2 and TRBJ1-6; D ambiguous. This CDR3 region has 16 residues. The V and J ends lost 6 bases and 0 bases respectively, with 12 bases between them. The germline gives CDR1 SNHLY, CDR2 FYNNEI. CDR3 sequence reads: CASRAVSSSYNSPLHF. The DNA of the CDR3 is TGTGCCAGCAGAGCAGTGTCTAGCTCCTATAATTCACCCCTCCACTTT.

The V gene is TRBV3-1 (or the pseudogene TRBV3-2), the J gene TRBJ1-1; 7 positions agree with TRBD1. The junction had 6 bases not matched to a gene; V was cut back by 4 bases and J by 4 bases. CDR1 LGHDT and CDR2 YNNKEL come from the germline V gene (reference sequence). The CDR3 contains 14 residues. The CDR3 DNA reads TGTGCCAGCAGCCTGACAGGGATAAGCACTGAAGCTTTCTTT. Translated: CASSLTGISTEAFF.

This chain uses TRBV7-8 with TRBJ2-7, with D tentatively TRBD2 (5 bases). V lost 1 base to trimming and J lost 0 bases, with 10 bases between them. This CDR3 contains 15 residues. Germline values: CDR1 SGHVS, CDR2 FQNEAQ. CDR3 in amino acids: CASSLGTGFSYEQYF. The CDR3 nucleotides are TGTGCCAGCAGCTTAGGGACGGGGTTCTCCTACGAGCAGTACTTC.

This clone was seen more than once but under ten times. This rearrangement joins TRBV2 to TRBJ1-1; tentative D call: TRBD1 (6 bases). Looked up from germline, CDR1 is SNHLY and CDR2 is FYNNEI. The CDR3 length is 15 residues. V lost 6 bases and J 1 base, leaving 15 bases between the germline ends. The CDR3 region is CASRTQQGSNTEAFF. CDR3 coding DNA: TGTGCCAGCAGGACTCAACAGGGCTCGAACACTGAAGCTTTCTTT.

The chain uses TRBV6-5 and TRBJ1-1; a possible D gene is TRBD1 (5 bases). V gave up 2 bases and J gave up 8 bases, with 9 bases separating them. Germline CDR1 reads MNHEY; CDR2 reads SVGAGI. CDR3 length equals 12 residues. The CDR3 loop reads CASSYRGGEAFF. As DNA, the CDR3 is TGTGCCAGCAGTTACAGGGGAGGGGAAGCTTTCTTT.